This T cell receptor beta chain was captured by sequencing in a study of shared clonotypes between healthy human individuals. General study results and limits: Relative to memory subsets, naive subsets generally showed larger estimated richness. A reduction in generation probabilities was seen for non-shared clonotypes relative to those shared by all four donors. Incompleteness in sorted-subset sequencing, despite large depth, was shown by rarefaction.

Germline CDR1 is SEHNR and CDR2 is FQNEAQ (reference sequence). CDR3 length: 13 residues. The V gene end was trimmed by 4 bases and the J gene end by 3 bases; junction bases not matched to a gene: 2. Several immunoSEQ 96-well plates shared each subset's DNA, each plate a replicate. Sequenced by immunoSEQ multiplex PCR; TCRdb stores in-frame clones only, minus some. The sample holds 550,000 to 700,000 clones; less than 80% are singletons and the top ten take 1.5% to 2%. Comments on this clone: Its antigen is as yet unknown.

The V gene is TRBV7-9, the J gene TRBJ1-2; TRBD1 aligns across 7 bases. This TCR came from a woman between 25 and 40 years old in good health. The material sequenced was memory CD4+ T cells sorted from blood. Sample subset: CD45RA-negative fraction. The CDR3 loop is CASSWGTDYGYTF. The CDR3 nucleotides read TGTGCCAGCAGCTGGGGGACAGACTATGGCTACACCTTC.